The 4 T cell receptor beta chains given below trace back to one sample, sequenced in a study of cytomegalovirus exposure and HLA in healthy donors. A multiplex PCR was run with 60 Vbeta primers and 13 Jbeta primers. Here immunoSEQ multiplex PCR was the method, and the copy in TCRdb shows in-frame clones only, minus some. The sample gives about 95,000 clones, roughly four fifths of which show up once; nearly 3.5% is in the top ten. The material sequenced was PBMCs. The receptors come from a man in his thirties or forties in good health and CMV-seropositive.

The J gene is TRBJ2-3, the V gene TRBV5-6; 9 bases map to TRBD2. The ends lost 0 bases at V and 4 bases at J; junction bases unmatched: 9. Germline values: CDR1 SGHDT, CDR2 YYEEEE. The CDR3 length is 17 residues. CDR3 nucleotides: TGTGCCAGCAGCTTGGGCGGAGTAGTAGCGGGAGCAGATACGCAGTATTTT. This sequence encodes CASSLGGVVAGADTQYF.

The rearrangement joins TRBV5-1 to TRBJ2-5, with a possible D match to TRBD1 (6 bases). The DNA end lines up better with TRBJ2-7; the J call may be wrong. Germline lookup yields CDR1 SGHRS and CDR2 YFSETQ. The CDR3 covers 15 residues. Here the CDR3 reads CASSLVPGESYEQYF. The DNA for the CDR3 is TGCGCCAGCAGCTTGGTACCAGGGGAATCCTACGAGCAGTACTTC.

This rearrangement joins TRBV10-1 to TRBJ2-5; D not resolved. Germline assignment: CDR1 WNHNN and CDR2 SYGVQD (reference sequence). V gave up 4 bases and J gave up 5 bases, with 5 bases separating them. This CDR3 spans 11 amino acids. As DNA, the CDR3 is TGCGCCAGCAGTGCGGGTGAGACCCAGTACTTC. This sequence encodes CASSAGETQYF.

The chain combines TRBV9 with TRBJ1-2; D is unresolved. This CDR3 is built from 16 residues. V was clipped by 4 bases and J by 4 bases, with 20 bases between them. Germline V gene sequence: CDR1 SGDLS, CDR2 YYNGEE. Here the CDR3 reads CASSPPRGLFGYGYTF. CDR3 nucleotide sequence: TGTGCCAGCAGCCCCCCCCGAGGGTTATTCGGCTATGGCTACACCTTC.